The next 31 T cell receptor beta chains were all read from a single sample in a study of blood T cell repertoires in COVID-19. Assay used: immunoSEQ multiplex PCR; TCRdb lists only in-frame clones, some missing. The sample includes roughly 86,000 clones, 80% to 85% of them seen just once. The material sequenced was peripheral blood. These receptors were obtained from a man aged 55 to 70 with acute or convalescent COVID-19.

V usage is TRBV30 and J usage is TRBJ1-5; D not resolved. The CDR3 spans 13 residues. V lost 0 bases to trimming and J lost 4 bases, with 7 bases between them. The germline V gene has CDR1 GTSNPN and CDR2 SVGIG (reference sequence). CDR3 sequence (DNA): TGTGCCTGGAGTGTATACATAAATCAGCCCCAGCATTTT. Protein: CAWSVYINQPQHF.

The chain links TRBV5-1 to TRBJ2-6, with D maybe TRBD1 (5 bases). CDR1 and CDR2 (germline): SGHRS, YFSETQ. Trimming stripped 4 bases from V and 4 bases from J, with 15 bases between. The CDR3 has 16 residues. The CDR3 is CASSRDTGSGANVLTF. As DNA, the CDR3 is TGCGCCAGCAGCCGAGATACAGGTTCCGGGGCCAACGTCCTGACTTTC.

This rearrangement joins TRBV7-9 to TRBJ1-1, with TRBD1 as a possible D gene (6 bases). The V end was cut by 6 bases, the J end by 1 base, with 9 bases between. This CDR3 region has 13 residues. In germline, CDR1 is SEHNR, CDR2 FQNEAQ (reference sequence). CDR3 amino acids: CASRADRNTEAFF. The CDR3, as DNA: TGTGCCAGCAGAGCGGACAGGAACACTGAAGCTTTCTTT.

The gene calls are TRBV3-1 (or the pseudogene TRBV3-2) and TRBJ2-7, with D possibly TRBD1 on 6 matching bases. Trimming pared 0 bases from V and 2 bases from J, leaving 20 bases between. The CDR3 extends over 18 amino acids. Germline loops: CDR1 LGHDT, CDR2 YNNKEL (reference sequence). The chain's CDR3 is CASSQETTGRSYPYEQYF. In DNA, the CDR3 is TGTGCCAGCAGCCAAGAGACTACAGGGAGAAGCTATCCCTACGAGCAGTACTTC.

This clone has only one observation. The chain recombines TRBV9 with TRBJ1-6; no reliable D call. With 4 bases removed from V and 6 bases from J, the gap between germline ends came to 11 bases. Per the germline V gene, CDR1 is SGDLS and CDR2 is YYNGEE. CDR3 size: 14 residues. The CDR3: CASSYMAGNSPLHF. CDR3 coding DNA: TGTGCCAGCAGCTACATGGCGGGTAATTCACCCCTCCACTTT. Supplemented by reference TRBV9 and TRBJ1-6, the full variable domain reads DSGVTQTPKHLITATGQRVTLRCSPRSGDLSVYWYQQSLDQGLQFLIQYYNGEERAKGNILERFSAQQFPDLHSELNLSSLELGDSALYFCASSYMAGNSPLHFGNGTRLTVT.

This chain connects TRBV10-3 to TRBJ2-5; a possible D gene is TRBD2 (6 bases). The CDR3 sequence is 12 residues long. The V end was cut by 10 bases, the J end by 2 bases, with 11 bases between. Germline lookup yields CDR1 ENHRY and CDR2 SYGVKD. The CDR3 coding sequence is TGTGCCACCGGGAGACAACAAGAGACCCAGTACTTC. This sequence encodes CATGRQQETQYF.

V and J are TRBV9 and TRBJ2-5; TRBD1 agrees at 7 bases. This CDR3 comprises 16 residues. V gave up 4 bases and J gave up 1 base; unmatched junction bases: 10. Germline loops: CDR1 SGDLS, CDR2 YYNGEE. The CDR3 nucleotides are TGTGCCAGCAGCATTACCGGGACAGAGATCCAAGAGACCCAGTACTTC. Translation: CASSITGTEIQETQYF. Looking up the rest from reference TRBV9 and TRBJ2-5 gives the full variable domain: DSGVTQTPKHLITATGQRVTLRCSPRSGDLSVYWYQQSLDQGLQFLIQYYNGEERAKGNILERFSAQQFPDLHSELNLSSLELGDSALYFCASSITGTEIQETQYFGPGTRLLVL.

This clone was counted a few times. The V call is TRBV11-2, the J call TRBJ1-4, with a tentative D call TRBD1 (5 bases). The germline V gene has CDR1 SGHAT and CDR2 FQNNGV. V lost 8 bases to trimming and J lost 7 bases, with 20 bases between them. The CDR3 covers 15 residues. CDR3 in DNA: TGTGCCAGCTGCCCGGAAGGGGCAGGCCGTGAAAAACTGTTTTTT. Encoded protein: CASCPEGAGREKLFF.

The V gene is TRBV18, the J gene TRBJ2-7, with D tentatively TRBD1 (6 bases). The CDR3 has 15 residues. Trimming took off 3 bases at V and 0 bases at J, with 12 bases between the two ends. Per the germline V gene, CDR1 is KGHSH and CDR2 is LQKENI. The CDR3: CASSPEQGSSYEQYF. DNA for the CDR3: TGTGCCAGCTCACCCGAACAGGGAAGCTCCTACGAGCAGTACTTC. The variable domain in full, with the rest retrieved from reference TRBV18 and TRBJ2-7, is NAGVMQNPRHLVRRRGQEARLRCSPMKGHSHVYWYRQLPEEGLKFMVYLQKENIIDESGMPKERFSAEFPKEGPSILRIQQVVRGDSAAYFCASSPEQGSSYEQYFGPGTRLTVT.

V and J are TRBV7-3 and TRBJ2-7; the match to TRBD1 covers 8 bases. Trimming took 5 bases from V and 2 from J; bases not matched to a gene: 5. Germline lookup yields CDR1 SGHTA and CDR2 FQGTGA. The CDR3 contains 14 residues. Here the CDR3 reads CASSRGQGTYEQYF. The CDR3 bases are TGTGCCAGCAGCCGCGGACAGGGTACCTACGAGCAGTACTTC. The full variable domain, completed using reference TRBV7-3 and TRBJ2-7, is GAGVSQTPSNKVTEKGKYVELRCDPISGHTALYWYRQSLGQGPEFLIYFQGTGAADDSGLPNDRFFAVRPEGSVSTLKIQRTERGDSAVYLCASSRGQGTYEQYFGPGTRLTVT.

V usage is TRBV3-1 (or the pseudogene TRBV3-2) and J usage is TRBJ2-3; 9 nucleotides match TRBD1. Germline V gene lookup returns CDR1 LGHDT and CDR2 YNNKEL (reference sequence). The ends lost 3 bases at V and 3 bases at J; junction bases unmatched: 10. The CDR3 is 17 residues long. The CDR3 DNA sequence: TGTGCCAGCAGCCATTCCGCTGGGGGACAGGGAACAGATACGCAGTATTTT. This translates into CASSHSAGGQGTDTQYF.

The rearrangement links TRBV29-1 to TRBJ1-2; TRBD1 matches 10 bases. With 7 bases clipped from V and 6 bases from J, the junction kept 11 bases outside the gene matches. The V gene's germline CDR1 is SQVTM and CDR2 ANQGSEA. This CDR3 is built from 14 residues. The CDR3 coding sequence is TGCAGCGCCCGCCGACAGGGGGCGGTGGATGGCTACACCTTC. It codes for CSARRQGAVDGYTF.

This clone appeared a single time. This chain uses TRBV3-1 (or the pseudogene TRBV3-2) with TRBJ2-1; TRBD1 matches 11 bases. V shed 4 bases and J 4 bases; nucleotides not matched to a gene: 12. Germline V gene lookup returns CDR1 LGHDT and CDR2 YNNKEL (reference sequence). The length of the CDR3 is 18 residues. CDR3 nucleotides: TGTGCCAGCAGCCTTATCACCCCTGGACAGGGGGCTTACAATGAGCAGTTCTTC. Its protein is CASSLITPGQGAYNEQFF.

In its sample, this clone was seen a few times. Other DNA sequences in the sample encode the same CDR3. V is TRBV7-9 and J is TRBJ2-7; TRBD1 agrees at 8 bases. This CDR3 is 15 amino acids long. J was trimmed by 2 bases and V by 1 base; bases with no gene match: 4. Looked up from germline, CDR1 is SEHNR and CDR2 is FQNEAQ (reference sequence). In nucleotides, the CDR3 is TGTGCCAGCAGCTTAGTAGGGACAGGCGCCTACGAGCAGTACTTC. Translating it yields CASSLVGTGAYEQYF.

This rearrangement joins TRBV7-9 to TRBJ1-2, with D possibly being TRBD1 (5 bases). The CDR3 length is 13 residues. Trimming cost V 3 bases and J 7 bases, with 12 bases left between them. Germline CDR1 is SEHNR and CDR2 is FQNEAQ (reference sequence). The CDR3 coding sequence is TGTGCCAGCAGCTTTGGGGGGGACGGTGGCTACACCTTC. Translated: CASSFGGDGGYTF.

The rearrangement joins TRBV7-9 to TRBJ2-2, with TRBD2 identical over 9 bases. Germline V gene data show CDR1 as SEHNR and CDR2 as FQNEAQ (reference sequence). Losses at the gene ends were 3 bases for V and 4 bases for J; bases not matched to a gene: 0. The length of the CDR3 is 14 residues. This chain's CDR3 is CASSLRGGTGELFF. The CDR3 DNA follows: TGTGCCAGCAGCTTGCGGGGGGGCACCGGGGAGCTGTTTTTT.

CDR3 DNA sequence: TGTGCCAGCAGCGTAGCTAACGGCGAGCAGTACTTC. Its protein is CASSVANGEQYF. This chain connects TRBV9 to TRBJ2-7; D gene unclear. The V gene's germline CDR1 is SGDLS and CDR2 YYNGEE. Trimming pared 0 bases from V and 6 bases from J, leaving 7 bases between. This CDR3 has 12 amino acids.

Note on this clone: A read error may produce the germline difference seen at one junction end. This sequence joins TRBV6-2 or TRBV6-3 and TRBJ1-4; D unresolved. Germline values: CDR1 MNHEY, CDR2 SVGEGT. The CDR3 is 15 amino acids. The CDR3 is CASSYSAGSNEKLFF. The CDR3 coding sequence is TGTGCCAGCAGTTACTCGGCGGGTAGTAATGAAAAATTGTTTTTT.

This clone was observed many times. The chain uses TRBV5-5 and TRBJ1-2, with D perhaps matching TRBD1 (5 bases). CDR1 SGHKS and CDR2 YYEKEE come from the germline V gene (reference sequence). V was pared by 4 bases and J by 6 bases, with 19 bases between. The CDR3 is 15 residues long. The CDR3 sequence is CASSAWGNPADGYTF. Here the CDR3 DNA reads TGTGCCAGCAGCGCCTGGGGCAACCCCGCCGATGGCTACACCTTC. Filled out from reference TRBV5-5 and TRBJ1-2, the complete variable domain reads DAGVTQSPTHLIKTRGQQVTLRCSPISGHKSVSWYQQVLGQGPQFIFQYYEKEERGRGNFPDRFSARQFPNYSSELNVNALLLGDSALYLCASSAWGNPADGYTFGSGTRLTVV.

The chain joins TRBV11-3 to TRBJ2-1; 8 positions agree with TRBD1. Germline CDR1 and CDR2: SGHNT and YENEEA. Trimming took 2 bases from V and 5 from J; bases not matched to a gene: 2. The CDR3 is made up of 14 amino acids. CDR3 in amino acids: CASSLQGAHNEQFF. In DNA form, the CDR3 reads TGTGCCAGCAGCTTACAGGGGGCCCACAATGAGCAGTTCTTC. The full variable domain, completed using reference TRBV11-3 and TRBJ2-1, is EAGVVQSPRYKIIEKKQPVAFWCNPISGHNTLYWYLQNLGQGPELLIRYENEEAVDDSQLPKDRFSAERLKGVDSTLKIQPAELGDSAVYLCASSLQGAHNEQFFGPGTRLTVL.

This chain joins TRBV5-8 and TRBJ1-1; 11 positions agree with TRBD1. J gave up 6 bases and V 0 bases, and 4 bases lay outside the gene matches. The CDR3 is 15 residues long. The V gene's germline CDR1 is SGHTS and CDR2 YDEGEE. This chain's CDR3 is CASSLAGTGGAEAFF. The CDR3 DNA follows: TGTGCCAGCAGCTTGGCAGGGACAGGGGGGGCTGAAGCTTTCTTT.

In this sample, this clone turned up a few times. V usage is TRBV23-1 and J usage is TRBJ1-5, with 9 bases fitting TRBD1. TRBV23-1 is annotated as an ORF whose role is uncertain. This CDR3 contains 19 residues. Germline trimming cut 0 bases from V and 6 bases from J; bases unmatched to any gene: 15. CDR3 in amino acids: CASSQSIHPGDRAAQPQHF. Written as DNA, the CDR3 is TGCGCCAGCAGTCAATCGATCCATCCCGGGGACAGGGCCGCTCAGCCCCAGCATTTT.

V usage is TRBV7-2 and J usage is TRBJ1-2; TRBD1 matches 9 bases. This CDR3 is built from 17 residues. With 5 bases clipped from V and 8 bases from J, the junction kept 18 bases outside the gene matches. Germline V gene data show CDR1 as SGHTA and CDR2 as FQGNSA. Here the CDR3 reads CASSPSGGTGNGRGYTF. CDR3 bases: TGTGCCAGCAGCCCCTCAGGCGGGACAGGGAATGGCAGGGGCTACACCTTC.

This clone has only a few counts. In DNA form, the CDR3 reads TGCGCCAGCAGCCCGATCCAGGGAAGTCAGGGCTACACCTTC. This codes for CASSPIQGSQGYTF. V usage is TRBV5-1 and J usage is TRBJ1-2; possibly TRBD1 for D (5 bases). Germline V lookup: CDR1 SGHRS, CDR2 YFSETQ. V was cut by 4 bases and J by 8 bases, with 18 bases left in between. The CDR3 runs 14 residues. The full variable domain, with the rest looked up from reference TRBV5-1 and TRBJ1-2, is KAGVTQTPRYLIKTRGQQVTLSCSPISGHRSVSWYQQTPGQGLQFLFEYFSETQRNKGNFPGRFSGRQFSNSRSEMNVSTLELGDSALYLCASSPIQGSQGYTFGSGTRLTVV.

In its sample, this clone was seen a few times. V and J are TRBV27 and TRBJ1-1, with 9 nucleotides matching TRBD1. Trimming cost V 5 bases and J 6 bases; bases outside gene matches: 19. The CDR3 is 18 residues long. Germline CDR1 reads MNHEY; CDR2 reads SMNVEV (reference sequence). CDR3 DNA: TGTGCCAGCAGTACCGTGCAATCGGACAGGGGAACGAGGGCTGAAGCTTTCTTT. As protein: CASSTVQSDRGTRAEAFF.

The V and J genes are TRBV5-1 and TRBJ2-3; tentative D call: TRBD2 (5 bases). The CDR3 is 14 amino acids. Germline V gives CDR1 SGHRS, CDR2 YFSETQ. V lost 3 bases to trimming and J lost 5 bases, with 13 bases between them. The CDR3 nucleotides read TGCGCCAGCAGCTCAGGACTGTCTAGAGATACGCAGTATTTT. It specifies CASSSGLSRDTQYF.

The genes are TRBV5-4 and TRBJ2-1; no firm D call. The CDR3 is made up of 16 amino acids. Germline-derived CDR1 and CDR2 are SGHNT and YYREEE (reference sequence). Trimming removed 6 bases from V and 0 bases from J, with 16 bases in between. CDR3 nucleotide sequence: TGTGCCAGCACCCTGAATAGCCTGAGCTCCTACAATGAGCAGTTCTTC. Encoded protein: CASTLNSLSSYNEQFF.

The gene calls are TRBV9 and TRBJ2-7, with D unclear. Germline CDR1 SGDLS, CDR2 YYNGEE. The CDR3 sequence is 15 residues long. Trimming pared 0 bases from V and 5 bases from J, leaving 15 bases between. The CDR3 nucleotides read TGTGCCAGCAGCGTAGGTGCGGATAATCGAGACGAGCAGTACTTC. This translates into CASSVGADNRDEQYF.

The rearrangement uses TRBV7-3 and TRBJ2-2; TRBD1 aligns across 7 bases. With 5 bases clipped from V and 4 bases from J, the junction kept 4 bases outside the gene matches. CDR3 length: 14 amino acids. Germline values: CDR1 SGHTA, CDR2 FQGTGA. CDR3 loop: CASSVGQFTGELFF. CDR3 in DNA: TGTGCCAGCAGCGTGGGACAGTTCACCGGGGAGCTGTTTTTT.

The V gene is TRBV30, the J gene TRBJ2-6; D is undetermined. There are 13 residues in the CDR3. Trimming cost V 0 bases and J 5 bases, with 5 bases left between them. Germline CDR1 and CDR2: GTSNPN and SVGIG (reference sequence). CDR3 in amino acids: CAWSVHRANVLTF. Written as DNA, the CDR3 is TGTGCCTGGAGTGTACACAGGGCCAACGTCCTGACTTTC.

This sequence joins TRBV24-1 and TRBJ2-7; D is undetermined. This CDR3 is 13 amino acids long. The V and J ends lost 1 base and 8 bases respectively, with 11 bases between them. Per germline, CDR1 KGHDR and CDR2 SFDVKD. CDR3 coding DNA: TGTGCCACCAGTGATTTACGGAGTAGGAAGCAGTACTTC. Translating it yields CATSDLRSRKQYF.